The 8 T cell receptor beta chains given below trace back to one sample, sequenced in a study of technical replicates of blood from four donors. The table came from immunoSEQ multiplex PCR; TCRdb's copy has only in-frame clones and leaves some out. The data contain fewer than 60,000 clones, approximately 90% of them singletons. The sample consisted of PBMCs. The source of these receptors is a human donor in good health. Some clones in this sample may be carry-over from other donors' samples.

The CDR3: CASGPTGGKLDTQYF. The CDR3 coding sequence is TGTGCTAGTGGTCCTACAGGGGGGAAATTGGATACGCAGTATTTT. The chain couples TRBV12-5 to TRBJ2-3; 8 nucleotides line up with TRBD1. CDR3 length: 15 amino acids. After removal of 5 bases from V and 6 bases from J, the junction contained 10 bases not matched to a gene. CDR1 LGHNT and CDR2 FRNRAP come from the germline V gene.

Only a few counts were recorded for this clone. This chain links TRBV25-1 with TRBJ2-2, with D maybe TRBD1 (5 bases). In germline, CDR1 is MGHDK, CDR2 SYGVNS. There are 18 residues in the CDR3. The V gene lost 3 bases and the J gene lost 1 base, with 18 bases spanning the gap. The CDR3 is CASSEEGVITGNTGELFF. The CDR3 bases are TGTGCCAGCAGTGAGGAAGGGGTAATTACGGGGAACACCGGGGAGCTGTTTTTT.

The J gene is TRBJ1-5, the V gene TRBV19, with TRBD1 as a possible D gene (5 bases). Germline CDR1 and CDR2: LNHDA and SQIVND (reference sequence). The CDR3 is 17 amino acids. The V gene lost 3 bases and the J gene lost 2 bases, with 17 bases spanning the gap. CDR3 protein: CASSIGRRGYGNQPQHF. The DNA for the CDR3 is TGTGCCAGTAGTATTGGTCGGAGGGGATATGGCAATCAGCCCCAGCATTTT. Full variable domain (rest looked up from reference TRBV19 and TRBJ1-5): DGGITQSPKYLFRKEGQNVTLSCEQNLNHDAMYWYRQDPGQGLRLIYYSQIVNDFQKGDIAEGYSVSREKKESFPLTVTSAQKNPTAFYLCASSIGRRGYGNQPQHFGDGTRLSIL.

The rearrangement uses TRBV6-5 and TRBJ1-5; weak D call: TRBD1 (6 bases). With 6 bases removed from V and 0 bases from J, the gap between germline ends came to 9 bases. The CDR3 loop spans 14 amino acids. The germline V gene has CDR1 MNHEY and CDR2 SVGAGI. This CDR3 is CASSDRYSNQPQHF. CDR3 coding DNA: TGTGCCAGCAGCGACAGGTATAGCAATCAGCCCCAGCATTTT.

The chain employs TRBV9 and TRBJ2-6; D is perhaps TRBD2 (5 bases). Between the trimmed V and J ends, which lost 4 bases and 0 bases, there was a span of 11 bases. CDR1 is SGDLS, CDR2 YYNGEE, per germline. This CDR3 spans 16 amino acids. CDR3 sequence (DNA): TGTGCCAGCAGCCCCGCGGGTGTCTCTGGGGCCAACGTCCTGACTTTC. Protein sequence: CASSPAGVSGANVLTF.

The V and J genes are TRBV6-5 and TRBJ2-1; perhaps TRBD1 as D (5 bases). V was trimmed by 4 bases and J by 4 bases, leaving 14 bases between them. Germline values: CDR1 MNHEY, CDR2 SVGAGI. The length of the CDR3 is 15 residues. The CDR3 loop reads CASSSRQLFYNEQFF. CDR3 bases: TGTGCCAGCAGTTCTAGACAGCTATTTTACAATGAGCAGTTCTTC.

This chain links TRBV7-2 with TRBJ2-5; TRBD2 agrees at 9 bases. After removal of 5 bases from V and 9 bases from J, the junction contained 10 bases not matched to a gene. CDR1 and CDR2 (germline): SGHTA, FQGNSA. The CDR3 loop spans 14 amino acids. This CDR3 reads CASSRTSARGAQYF. In nucleotides, the CDR3 is TGTGCCAGCAGCAGGACTAGCGCCCGAGGGGCCCAGTACTTC.

This clone was picked up one time. This chain joins TRBV9 and TRBJ2-7, with 7 bases matching TRBD2. J gave up 4 bases and V 4 bases, and 11 bases lay outside the gene matches. The germline V gene has CDR1 SGDLS and CDR2 YYNGEE. The CDR3 extends over 15 amino acids. Here the CDR3 DNA reads TGTGCCAGCAGCCCCCAGGCACTAGCGAGATACGAGCAGTACTTC. Protein sequence: CASSPQALARYEQYF.